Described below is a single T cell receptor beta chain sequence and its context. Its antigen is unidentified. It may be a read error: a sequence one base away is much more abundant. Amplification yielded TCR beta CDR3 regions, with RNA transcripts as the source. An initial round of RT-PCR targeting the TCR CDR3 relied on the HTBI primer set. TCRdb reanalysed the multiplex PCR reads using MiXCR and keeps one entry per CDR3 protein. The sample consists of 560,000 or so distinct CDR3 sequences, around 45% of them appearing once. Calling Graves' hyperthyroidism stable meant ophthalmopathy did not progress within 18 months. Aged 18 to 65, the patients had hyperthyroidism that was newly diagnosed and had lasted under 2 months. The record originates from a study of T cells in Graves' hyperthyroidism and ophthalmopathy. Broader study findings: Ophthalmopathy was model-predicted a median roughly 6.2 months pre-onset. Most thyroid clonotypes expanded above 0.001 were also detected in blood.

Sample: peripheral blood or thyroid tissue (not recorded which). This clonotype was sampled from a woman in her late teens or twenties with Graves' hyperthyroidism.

CDR3 region: CSVSLINYGHTF. In DNA form, the CDR3 reads TGCAGCGTCTCCCTCATTAACTATGGCCACACCTTC. J is TRBJ1-2 and V is TRBV29-1; D uncertain. The CDR3 runs 12 residues. Germline-derived CDR1 and CDR2 are SQVTM and ANQGSEA.